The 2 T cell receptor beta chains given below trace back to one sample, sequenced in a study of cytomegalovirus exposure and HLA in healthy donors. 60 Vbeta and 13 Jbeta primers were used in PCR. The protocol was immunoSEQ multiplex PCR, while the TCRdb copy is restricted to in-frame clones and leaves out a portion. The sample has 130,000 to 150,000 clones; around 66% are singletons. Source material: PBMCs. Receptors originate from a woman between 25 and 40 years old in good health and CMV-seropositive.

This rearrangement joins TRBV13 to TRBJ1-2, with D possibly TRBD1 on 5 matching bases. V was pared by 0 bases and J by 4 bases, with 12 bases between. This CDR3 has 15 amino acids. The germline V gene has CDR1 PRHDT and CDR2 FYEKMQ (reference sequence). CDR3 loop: CASSLGGGSFYGYTF. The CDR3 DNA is TGTGCCAGCAGCTTAGGGGGGGGAAGCTTCTATGGCTACACCTTC. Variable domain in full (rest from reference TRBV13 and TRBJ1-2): AAGVIQSPRHLIKEKRETATLKCYPIPRHDTVYWYQQGPGQDPQFLISFYEKMQSDKGSIPDRFSAQQFSDYHSELNMSSLELGDSALYFCASSLGGGSFYGYTFGSGTRLTVV.

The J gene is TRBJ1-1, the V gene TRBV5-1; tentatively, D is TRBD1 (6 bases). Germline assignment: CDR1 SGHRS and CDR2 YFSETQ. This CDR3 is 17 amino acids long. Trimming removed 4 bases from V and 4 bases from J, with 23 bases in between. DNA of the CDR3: TGCGCCAGCAGCCCGGTCCCGGGACACAAGCTTATCACTGAAGCTTTCTTT. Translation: CASSPVPGHKLITEAFF.